This passage covers 32 T cell receptor beta chains from one sample sequenced in a study of blood T cell repertoires in COVID-19. Assay: immunoSEQ multiplex PCR; the TCRdb copy retains only in-frame clones and omits some. The data contain 200,000 to 300,000 clones, more than 80% of them singletons. Material: peripheral blood. Every receptor here comes from a woman aged 35 to 49 with acute or convalescent COVID-19.

The genes are TRBV18 and TRBJ1-2; no reliable D call. The CDR3 is 15 amino acids. Germline loops: CDR1 KGHSH, CDR2 LQKENI. V was trimmed by 6 bases and J by 4 bases, leaving 18 bases between them. The CDR3 DNA reads TGTGCCAGCTCGCCGACGGACTCGCCCGCCTATGGCTACACCTTC. It is translated as CASSPTDSPAYGYTF.

This clone has a handful of counts. This rearrangement joins TRBV4-1 to TRBJ1-2; D is uncertain. CDR3 length: 14 amino acids. V lost 3 bases and J 4 bases, leaving 12 bases between the germline ends. Per germline, CDR1 MGHRA and CDR2 YSYEKL. The CDR3 loop is CASSQASGVYGYTF. CDR3 nucleotide sequence: TGCGCCAGCAGCCAGGCTTCCGGGGTCTATGGCTACACCTTC.

The rearrangement joins TRBV7-8 to TRBJ1-4; 8 nucleotides agree with TRBD1. The CDR3 has 15 residues. V dropped 3 bases and J dropped 5; count of bases not matched to a gene: 5. Looked up from germline, CDR1 is SGHVS and CDR2 is FQNEAQ. CDR3 region: CASSLRTGRNEKLFF. The CDR3 nucleotides read TGTGCCAGCAGCTTGAGGACAGGGCGAAATGAAAAACTGTTTTTT.

The chain combines TRBV5-5 with TRBJ1-4, with D possibly being TRBD1 (5 bases). Trimming shortened V by 1 base and J by 8 bases, and 15 bases separated the two germline ends. This CDR3 is built from 15 residues. Germline CDR1 and CDR2: SGHKS and YYEKEE (reference sequence). The CDR3 region is CASSLWGGDSEKLFF. The CDR3 nucleotides read TGTGCCAGCAGCTTGTGGGGAGGGGACTCCGAAAAACTGTTTTTT.

The V call is TRBV2, the J call TRBJ1-4, with 9 bases lining up with TRBD1. V shed 9 bases, J shed 8 bases, and the junction held 10 bases outside the gene matches. This CDR3 comprises 14 residues. Germline values: CDR1 SNHLY, CDR2 FYNNEI. CDR3 bases: TGTGCCAGTACGTCCAGGACAGGGGCGGAAAAACTGTTTTTT. Its translation: CASTSRTGAEKLFF. The full variable domain, rest sourced from reference TRBV2 and TRBJ1-4, is EPEVTQTPSHQVTQMGQEVILRCVPISNHLYFYWYRQILGQKVEFLVSFYNNEISEKSEIFDDQFSVERPDGSNFTLKIRSTKLEDSAMYFCASTSRTGAEKLFFGSGTQLSVL.

This clone was seen only once. The chain joins TRBV7-7 to TRBJ2-2, with 10 bases lining up with TRBD2. Germline CDR1 and CDR2: SSHAT and FNYEAQ (reference sequence). This CDR3 spans 21 amino acids. V lost 0 bases to trimming and J lost 1 base; unmatched junction nucleotides: 14. This CDR3 reads CASSLAQTSGYNIGNTGELFF. The CDR3, as DNA: TGTGCCAGCAGCTTAGCGCAGACTAGCGGGTACAATATCGGGAACACCGGGGAGCTGTTTTTT.

The V gene is TRBV6-5, the J gene TRBJ2-5; weak D call: TRBD2 (5 bases). The CDR3 extends over 13 amino acids. V lost 6 bases, J lost 5 bases, and 13 bases lay in between. Germline-derived CDR1 and CDR2 are MNHEY and SVGAGI. Here the CDR3 reads CASSPDLWETQYF. In DNA form, the CDR3 reads TGTGCCAGCAGCCCGGACTTGTGGGAGACCCAGTACTTC.

The J gene is TRBJ2-2, the V gene TRBV13; D remains ambiguous. There are 17 residues in the CDR3. The germline V gene encodes CDR1 PRHDT and CDR2 FYEKMQ (reference sequence). V lost 0 bases and J 0 bases, leaving 11 bases between the germline ends. The CDR3 loop is CASSLGSQVANTGELFF. DNA of the CDR3: TGTGCCAGCAGCTTAGGCTCCCAGGTGGCGAACACCGGGGAGCTGTTTTTT.

This chain joins TRBV3-1 (or the pseudogene TRBV3-2) and TRBJ2-2; weak D call: TRBD1 (6 bases). Trimming stripped 1 base from V and 0 bases from J, with 18 bases between. The length of the CDR3 is 19 residues. CDR1 is LGHDT and CDR2 is YNNKEL in the germline V gene (reference sequence). CDR3 protein: CASSQAYLRGGTNTGELFF. CDR3 coding DNA: TGTGCCAGCAGCCAAGCTTACCTCAGAGGGGGTACGAACACCGGGGAGCTGTTTTTT.

The gene calls are TRBV29-1 and TRBJ1-5; 9 bases align to TRBD1. Germline assignment: CDR1 SQVTM and CDR2 ANQGSEA. This CDR3 has 17 residues. The ends lost 5 bases at V and 0 bases at J; junction bases unmatched: 11. The CDR3 region is CSVRDGTGPFSNQPQHF. For the CDR3, the DNA is TGCAGCGTTCGTGACGGGACAGGGCCCTTTAGCAATCAGCCCCAGCATTTT.

This clone appeared a few times. V is TRBV2 and J is TRBJ1-1, with D unresolved. V lost 10 bases and J 2 bases, leaving 5 bases between the germline ends. The germline CDR1 and CDR2 sequences are SNHLY and FYNNEI. The CDR3 covers 10 residues. The CDR3 loop reads CATRNTEAFF. Here the CDR3 DNA reads TGTGCCACCCGTAACACTGAAGCTTTCTTT.

J is TRBJ1-6 and V is TRBV6-6, with 9 positions matching TRBD1. The CDR3 consists of 15 residues. Germline CDR1 and CDR2: MNHNY and SVGAGI (reference sequence). The junction had 1 base not matched to a gene; V was cut back by 4 bases and J by 3 bases. The CDR3 region is CASSSDRGYNSPLHF. Here the CDR3 DNA reads TGTGCCAGCAGTTCGGACAGGGGCTATAATTCACCCCTCCACTTT.

The chain carries TRBV4-1 and TRBJ2-5; 7 positions match TRBD2. This CDR3 is 16 amino acids long. Germline trimming cut 4 bases from V and 2 bases from J; bases unmatched to any gene: 10. Germline V CDR1 and CDR2: MGHRA, YSYEKL. The CDR3, as DNA: TGCGCCAGCAGCCCTGAGGGCGGGGGAGGACAAGAGACCCAGTACTTC. It codes for CASSPEGGGGQETQYF.

The chain couples TRBV3-1 (or the pseudogene TRBV3-2) to TRBJ2-7, with D maybe TRBD2 (6 bases). The germline gives CDR1 LGHDT, CDR2 YNNKEL (reference sequence). The CDR3 has 12 amino acids. V shed 6 bases and J shed 7 bases, with 13 bases lying between them. CDR3 nucleotides: TGTGCCAGCAGTCCCCACGGGGGTGAGCAGTACGTC. Translating gives CASSPHGGEQYV.

This rearrangement joins TRBV6-2 or TRBV6-3 to TRBJ2-1, with 9 bases fitting TRBD1. Per germline, CDR1 MNHEY and CDR2 SVGEGT. The trim removed 1 base at V and 4 bases at J, leaving 11 bases unmatched. The CDR3 consists of 18 residues. CDR3 sequence: CASSYWRKTGTGYNEQFF. CDR3 sequence (DNA): TGTGCCAGCAGTTACTGGAGAAAAACCGGGACAGGGTACAATGAGCAGTTCTTC.

This clone was seen just once. The rearrangement links TRBV30 to TRBJ1-5; possibly TRBD1 for D (6 bases). V lost 0 bases to trimming and J lost 6 bases, with 15 bases between them. This CDR3 is 15 amino acids long. Germline CDR1 is GTSNPN and CDR2 is SVGIG (reference sequence). Here the CDR3 DNA reads TGTGCCTGGAGTGTGGGACAAAGTTTGGGTCAGCCCCAGCATTTT. This encodes CAWSVGQSLGQPQHF.

The chain recombines TRBV19 with TRBJ1-3, with unresolved D. Germline CDR1 and CDR2: LNHDA and SQIVND (reference sequence). The V and J ends lost 5 bases and 0 bases respectively, with 14 bases between them. The CDR3 is 16 amino acids. The CDR3 DNA reads TGTGCCAGTAGTGAATCCCATACTATCTCTGGAAACACCATATATTTT. This sequence encodes CASSESHTISGNTIYF.

A remark on this clone: In the same sample, other DNA sequences code for this CDR3. V is TRBV5-1 and J is TRBJ1-1; TRBD1 might be the D (5 bases). Germline values: CDR1 SGHRS, CDR2 YFSETQ. Trimming stripped 4 bases from V and 5 bases from J, with 15 bases between. The CDR3 runs 14 residues. The CDR3 loop reads CASSPSRAGTEAFF. The CDR3 nucleotides are TGCGCCAGCAGCCCCAGCAGGGCGGGAACTGAAGCTTTCTTT.

The chain is built from TRBV7-2 and TRBJ2-1; D is perhaps TRBD1 (6 bases). Germline values: CDR1 SGHTA, CDR2 FQGNSA. V lost 0 bases to trimming and J lost 10 bases, with 10 bases between them. This CDR3 spans 13 amino acids. This chain's CDR3 is CASSLARGWEQFF. CDR3 nucleotides: TGTGCCAGCAGCTTAGCGAGGGGGTGGGAGCAGTTCTTC.

This clone was observed once. The CDR3 region is CASSFSSGGAAGANVLTF. CDR3 nucleotides: TGTGCCAGCAGCTTTTCTAGCGGGGGGGCCGCTGGGGCCAACGTCCTGACTTTC. V gene TRBV7-2 combines with J gene TRBJ2-6; the match to TRBD2 covers 12 bases. The V and J ends lost 3 bases and 2 bases, in that order; junction bases with no gene match: 5. Per the germline V gene, CDR1 is SGHTA and CDR2 is FQGNSA. This CDR3 is 18 amino acids long.

The chain combines TRBV24-1 with TRBJ1-1; 8 bases match TRBD1. Germline trimming cut 5 bases from V and 0 bases from J; bases unmatched to any gene: 10. CDR3 size: 17 residues. CDR1 and CDR2 (germline): KGHDR, SFDVKD. CDR3 sequence (DNA): TGTGCCACCAGTGTGGACAGGGTCGAACCTATGAACACTGAAGCTTTCTTT. It encodes CATSVDRVEPMNTEAFF.

The J gene is TRBJ1-2, the V gene TRBV2, with 12 nucleotides matching TRBD1. Germline CDR1 reads SNHLY; CDR2 reads FYNNEI. The CDR3 is 18 residues long. With V trimmed by 0 bases and J by 1 base, 6 bases remained unmatched. The CDR3 bases are TGTGCCAGCAGTGAAGCATGGGACAGGGGGCCATATAACTATGGCTACACCTTC. Translated, it gives CASSEAWDRGPYNYGYTF.

The V gene is TRBV4-2, the J gene TRBJ2-3, with 7 bases aligning to TRBD2. V was clipped by 3 bases and J by 3 bases; unmatched bases: 6. Per the germline V gene, CDR1 is LGHNA and CDR2 is YNFKEQ. The CDR3 length is 15 residues. The CDR3 DNA reads TGTGCCAGCAGCCAGCCGGGAGGAGGGACAGATACGCAGTATTTT. Translation: CASSQPGGGTDTQYF.

The chain joins TRBV5-1 to TRBJ2-2; TRBD2 might be the D (7 bases). Trimming took off 0 bases at V and 1 base at J, with 19 bases between the two ends. Germline loops: CDR1 SGHRS, CDR2 YFSETQ. The CDR3 runs 19 residues. This CDR3 is CASSLGAGTLNGNTGELFF. For the CDR3, the DNA is TGCGCCAGCAGCTTGGGAGCGGGGACACTTAATGGGAACACCGGGGAGCTGTTTTTT.

V usage is TRBV5-4 and J usage is TRBJ2-5, with 7 nucleotides matching TRBD1. The CDR3 length is 17 residues. J lost 1 base, V lost 1 base, and 10 bases had no gene match. In germline, CDR1 is SGHNT, CDR2 YYREEE (reference sequence). Here the CDR3 DNA reads TGTGCCAGCAGCTTGCTTCCATCTAGGGGGCCCCAAGAGACCCAGTACTTC. Translated, it gives CASSLLPSRGPQETQYF.

This sequence joins TRBV18 and TRBJ1-2; TRBD1 agrees at 9 bases. Germline CDR1 and CDR2: KGHSH and LQKENI. The CDR3 is 16 residues long. Unmatched junction bases numbered 13, after V lost 3 bases and J lost 8 bases. This CDR3 is CASSPPVQGASFGYTF. As DNA, the CDR3 is TGTGCCAGCTCACCTCCGGTACAGGGGGCTTCTTTCGGCTACACCTTC.

The gene calls are TRBV5-1 and TRBJ1-4, with D unclear. Germline V gene data show CDR1 as SGHRS and CDR2 as YFSETQ. The CDR3 extends over 15 amino acids. The V end lost 0 bases, the J end lost 8 bases, and 14 bases lay between the germline ends. The CDR3 region has the DNA TGCGCCAGCAGCTTGGGCGGGGTGGGAGAGGAAAAACTGTTTTTT. This translates into CASSLGGVGEEKLFF.

The genes are TRBV19 and TRBJ1-2; D is ambiguous. CDR1 and CDR2 (germline): LNHDA, SQIVND (reference sequence). CDR3 length equals 12 residues. V shed 7 bases and J shed 3 bases, with 9 bases lying between them. Here the CDR3 reads CASTTRHYGYTF. In nucleotides, the CDR3 is TGTGCCAGTACGACGAGGCACTATGGCTACACCTTC.

The chain recombines TRBV7-8 with TRBJ1-5; D call uncertain. Trimming stripped 1 base from V and 8 bases from J, with 18 bases between. The CDR3 has 16 residues. CDR1 and CDR2 (germline): SGHVS, FQNEAQ. The CDR3 coding sequence is TGTGCCAGCAGCTTAGGCCCTCCAGGATTCTATGAGCCCCAGCATTTT. Protein: CASSLGPPGFYEPQHF.

CDR3 sequence: CASSFFGGGPNEQFF. CDR3 in DNA: TGTGCCAGCAGTTTTTTCGGGGGGGGTCCGAATGAGCAGTTCTTC. The chain links TRBV28 to TRBJ2-1; 8 nucleotides line up with TRBD2. Unmatched junction bases numbered 8, after V lost 3 bases and J lost 7 bases. CDR3 length equals 15 residues. Germline CDR1 is MDHEN and CDR2 is SYDVKM.

This chain uses TRBV6-2 or TRBV6-3 with TRBJ1-2; D is perhaps TRBD1 (6 bases). Germline V gene data show CDR1 as MNHEY and CDR2 as SVGEGT. The V and J ends lost 0 bases and 3 bases respectively, with 23 bases between them. The CDR3 spans 19 residues. The CDR3 DNA reads TGTGCCAGCAGTTACTCGAAAGACGCGGGGGCTTGGAGGGACTATGGCTACACCTTC. This codes for CASSYSKDAGAWRDYGYTF.

In this sample, this clone turned up once. The chain carries TRBV3-1 (or the pseudogene TRBV3-2) and TRBJ1-4; D perhaps matches TRBD1 (6 bases). This CDR3 is built from 16 residues. With 0 bases removed from V and 2 bases from J, the gap between germline ends came to 10 bases. CDR1 and CDR2 (germline): LGHDT, YNNKEL (reference sequence). The CDR3 loop is CASSQDGGRTNEKLFF. The CDR3 bases are TGTGCCAGCAGCCAAGACGGGGGGCGGACTAATGAAAAACTGTTTTTT.